The T cell receptor beta chain under discussion was sequenced for a study of blood T cells in healthy people across ages. Study information: The capture of about one barcoded beta molecule per two T cells was achieved by template switching.

The use of a sample-barcoded 5' primer and a J-beta primer mix characterized a second PCR of roughly 6 to 11 cycles. Every cDNA was tagged by a template-switch adaptor with 12 random nucleotides. MiXCR, run by TCRdb on the 5' RACE reads, gives a single entry per CDR3 protein. The sample consists of about 800,000 distinct CDR3 sequences, about 25% of them appearing once. The V and J ends lost 5 bases and 0 bases respectively, with 20 bases between them. Germline loops: CDR1 DFQATT, CDR2 SNEGSKA (reference sequence). This CDR3 is built from 16 residues. In addition, the sample was reused for a study of T cells of mothers and their children. That study adds: Each mother gave over 10 million TCR beta CDR3 reads; each child, some 3 million.

This TCR derives from a boy aged 10-17 years in good health. The rearrangement uses TRBV20-1 and TRBJ2-7; tentatively, D is TRBD2 (6 bases). What was sequenced was blood. CDR3 in amino acids: CSAPGWAAGSSYEQYF. In DNA form, the CDR3 reads TGCAGTGCTCCCGGATGGGCAGCGGGCAGCTCCTACGAGCAGTACTTC.